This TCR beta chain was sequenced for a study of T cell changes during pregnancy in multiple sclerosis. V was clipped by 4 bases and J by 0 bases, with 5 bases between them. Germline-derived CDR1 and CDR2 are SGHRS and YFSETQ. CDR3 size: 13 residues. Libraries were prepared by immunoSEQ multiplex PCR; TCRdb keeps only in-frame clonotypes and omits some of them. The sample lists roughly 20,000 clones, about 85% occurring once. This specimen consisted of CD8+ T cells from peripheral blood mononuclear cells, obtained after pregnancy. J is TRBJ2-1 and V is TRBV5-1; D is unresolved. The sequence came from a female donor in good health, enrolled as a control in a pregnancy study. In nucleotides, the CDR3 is TGCGCCAGCAGCCCAAACTCCTACAATGAGCAGTTCTTC. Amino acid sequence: CASSPNSYNEQFF.